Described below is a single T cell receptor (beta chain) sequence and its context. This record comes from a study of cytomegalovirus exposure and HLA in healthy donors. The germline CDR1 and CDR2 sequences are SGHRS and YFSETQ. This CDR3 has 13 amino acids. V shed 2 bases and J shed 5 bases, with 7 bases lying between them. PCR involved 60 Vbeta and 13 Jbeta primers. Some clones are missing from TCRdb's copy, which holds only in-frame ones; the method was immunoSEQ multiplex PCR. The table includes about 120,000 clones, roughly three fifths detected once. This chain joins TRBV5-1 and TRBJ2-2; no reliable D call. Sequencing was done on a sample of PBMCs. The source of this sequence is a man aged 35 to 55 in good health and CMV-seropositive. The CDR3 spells CASSLDWTGELFF. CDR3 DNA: TGCGCCAGCAGCTTAGACTGGACCGGGGAGCTGTTTTTT.